This T cell receptor (beta chain) was profiled in a study of blood T cell repertoires in COVID-19. Study details: The study drew acute and convalescent COVID-19 samples from the United States, Italy and Spain. PBMCs, B-cell-depleted T cells, or T cells were the source of the cDNA or gDNA that made up the material.

The CDR3 spans 15 residues. CDR1 SGHDT and CDR2 YYEEEE come from the germline V gene. The V gene lost 0 bases and the J gene lost 1 base, with 8 bases spanning the gap. Sequencing was performed with immunoSEQ multiplex PCR; in TCRdb, only in-frame clones are kept and a portion is missing. The sample lists 95,000 to 150,000 clones; roughly 77% were seen once. Material: peripheral blood. The gene calls are TRBV5-6 and TRBJ1-5, with D unclear. The TCR sequence derives from a man aged 60-69 years with active or convalescent COVID-19. DNA of the CDR3: TGTGCCAGCAGCTTGGGCAGAGGGAGCAATCAGCCCCAGCATTTT. Translating it yields CASSLGRGSNQPQHF. The full variable domain, its missing parts supplied by reference TRBV5-6 and TRBJ1-5, is DAGVTQSPTHLIKTRGQQVTLRCSPKSGHDTVSWYQQALGQGPQFIFQYYEEEERQRGNFPDRFSGHQFPNYSSELNVNALLLGDSALYLCASSLGRGSNQPQHFGDGTRLSIL.